This entry concerns a single T cell receptor beta chain. This clonotype occurred many times. The antigen it binds to is not known. The record has no base qualities; no much larger clone is one base away. Exclusion was applied to patients with uncontrolled infections, other autoimmune diseases, pregnancy or lactation. Diagnoses relied on clinical symptoms, serum thyroxine and TRAb, thyroid ultrasound and orbital computed tomography. Total RNA was extracted with Trizol reagent, and quality was checked on an Agilent 2100 Bioanalyzer. The sample originates from a study of T cells in Graves' hyperthyroidism and ophthalmopathy (dated by TCRdb to about 2019). Notes on the research overall: A discovery cohort of around 100 patients, about 40 with Graves' ophthalmopathy and under 60 with stable Graves' hyperthyroidism, was used to find distinguishing TCR V-J signatures. Prospective prediction of ophthalmopathy was tested in an independent validation cohort of 18 to 20 hyperthyroidism patients and 17 patients who later progressed to ophthalmopathy. The 100 or so discovery patients were randomly split 7:3 into training and test sets. The study also compared thyroid tissue and blood T-cell repertoires from about six Graves' hyperthyroidism patients. After blood sampling, hyperthyroidism patients were treated with methimazole at a starting dose of 30 mg daily, and ophthalmopathy patients were treated with high-dose intravenous methylprednisolone. The paper reports TCR Vbeta CDR3 sequencing of over 130 peripheral blood samples: 40 or so ophthalmopathy, 75 to 80 hyperthyroidism and around 17 progressor patients.

Study-level results and caveats: Sample size was not statistically predetermined, and investigators were not blinded to group allocation. A 13 V-J signature model separated ophthalmopathy from stable hyperthyroidism, with just over 85% sensitivity and about 81% specificity in cross-validation and 80%/75% in testing. In validation, progression to ophthalmopathy was predicted by the model with approximately 67% sensitivity and just over 72% specificity, a median of around 6.5 months before onset. Most expanded thyroid clonotypes (frequency above 0.001) were also detected in blood, suggesting blood repertoires may reflect thyroid immune responses.

From the germline V gene, CDR1 is SGHRS and CDR2 is YFSETQ. V loses 0 bases, J loses 6 bases, and the germline ends lie 6 bases apart. Spanning cysteine to phenylalanine, the CDR3 consists of 13 amino acids. Kept here is only the CDR3 DNA, which spans 39 bases and is read in frame from base 1. TCR beta CDR3 regions were amplified from RNA transcripts. The first round of RT-PCR for the TCR CDR3 was performed with the HTBI primer set and the Qiagen OneStep RT-PCR kit. Libraries were constructed in a second round of multiplex PCR, after which size selection and purification were performed. Libraries were sequenced paired-end with 100 bp reads on an Illumina HiSeq2000. Concerning the study's data processing: SOAPnuke was used to process the raw data, throwing out any read that contained adapters or uncalled bases, had a mean Phred below 15, or lacked an exact constant-primer or identifier match. High-quality paired reads were merged using COPE v1.2.5, and each unique nucleotide sequence was defined as a clonotype. Clonotypes were aligned to IMGT TRBV, TRBD and TRBJ reference segments using MiTCR v1.1. The analysis included only V-J combinations with a frequency above 0.0001, which together covered over 98% of the repertoires. A TCS score was defined as the ratio between F50 (clonal expansion) and ExV (chaos), using BLOSUM62-based TCRdist between CDR3 peptides within each V-J. Welch's t-statistics and random forest reduced around 510 V-J features to roughly 13, which were used in a naive Bayes classifier (R e1071). Thyroid-blood repertoire similarity was quantified with the Morisita-Horn index. The raw public data were reprocessed by TCRdb itself: fastp quality trimming at Q25, MiXCR clonotype calling, in-frame beta chains only. CDR3 protein duplicates are merged, each entry listing the most common genes and DNA. In this record, the V and J calls reflect TCRdb's handling and not the investigators' own analysis. A total of about 570,000 distinct CDR3 sequences appear in this sample, about 45% of them only once. Around 20% of the sample is taken by the ten largest.

This sequence originates from an adult woman with Graves' disease, either hyperthyroidism or ophthalmopathy (not recorded which). The chain uses TRBV5-1 and TRBJ2-2, with no confidently assigned D gene. Sequencing was performed on peripheral blood or thyroid tissue (not recorded which). The CDR3 reads CASSLEVPGELFF. DNA sequence: TGCGCCAGCAGCTTGGAGGTCCCCGGGGAGCTGTTTTTT.